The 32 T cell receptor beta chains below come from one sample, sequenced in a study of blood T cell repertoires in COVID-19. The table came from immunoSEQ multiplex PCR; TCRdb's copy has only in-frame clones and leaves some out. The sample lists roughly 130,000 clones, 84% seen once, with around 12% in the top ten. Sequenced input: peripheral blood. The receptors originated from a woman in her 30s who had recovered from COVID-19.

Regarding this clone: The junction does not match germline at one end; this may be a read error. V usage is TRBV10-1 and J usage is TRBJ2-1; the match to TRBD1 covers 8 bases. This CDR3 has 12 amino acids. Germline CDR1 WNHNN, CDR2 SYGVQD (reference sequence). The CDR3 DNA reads TGCGCCAGCAGTGACCCGGGACAGGAGCTGCTCTTC. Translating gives CASSDPGQELLF.

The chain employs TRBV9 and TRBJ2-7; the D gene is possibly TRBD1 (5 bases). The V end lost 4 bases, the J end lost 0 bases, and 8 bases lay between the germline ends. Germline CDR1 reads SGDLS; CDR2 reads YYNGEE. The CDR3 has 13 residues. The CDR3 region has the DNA TGTGCCAGCAGCTCGACAGCCTCCTACGAGCAGTACTTC. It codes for CASSSTASYEQYF. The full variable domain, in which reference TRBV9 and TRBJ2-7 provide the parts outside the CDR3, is DSGVTQTPKHLITATGQRVTLRCSPRSGDLSVYWYQQSLDQGLQFLIQYYNGEERAKGNILERFSAQQFPDLHSELNLSSLELGDSALYFCASSSTASYEQYFGPGTRLTVT.

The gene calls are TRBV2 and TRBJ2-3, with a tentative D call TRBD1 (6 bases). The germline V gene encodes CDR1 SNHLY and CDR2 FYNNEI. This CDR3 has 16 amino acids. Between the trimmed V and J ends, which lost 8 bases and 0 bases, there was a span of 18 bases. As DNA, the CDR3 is TGTGCCAGCCCTGGGGGCTTCCAATTAAGCACAGATACGCAGTATTTT. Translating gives CASPGGFQLSTDTQYF.

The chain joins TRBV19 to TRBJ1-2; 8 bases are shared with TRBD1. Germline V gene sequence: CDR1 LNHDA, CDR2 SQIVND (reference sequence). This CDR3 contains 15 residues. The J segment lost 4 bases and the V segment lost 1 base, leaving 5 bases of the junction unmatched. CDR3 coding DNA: TGTGCCAGTAGTATAGGACAGGGGACGACCTATGGCTACACCTTC. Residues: CASSIGQGTTYGYTF.

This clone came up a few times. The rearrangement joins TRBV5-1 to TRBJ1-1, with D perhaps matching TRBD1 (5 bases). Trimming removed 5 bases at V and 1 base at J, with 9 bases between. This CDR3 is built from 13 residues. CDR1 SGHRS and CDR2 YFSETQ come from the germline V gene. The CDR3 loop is CASRLTENTEAFF. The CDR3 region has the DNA TGCGCCAGCAGGCTGACAGAGAACACTGAAGCTTTCTTT.

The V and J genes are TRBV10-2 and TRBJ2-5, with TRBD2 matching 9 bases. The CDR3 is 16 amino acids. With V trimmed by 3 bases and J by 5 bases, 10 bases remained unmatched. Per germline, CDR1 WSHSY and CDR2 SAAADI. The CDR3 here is CASSDGASGIGETQYF. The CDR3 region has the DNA TGCGCCAGCAGTGATGGGGCTAGCGGGATAGGGGAGACCCAGTACTTC.

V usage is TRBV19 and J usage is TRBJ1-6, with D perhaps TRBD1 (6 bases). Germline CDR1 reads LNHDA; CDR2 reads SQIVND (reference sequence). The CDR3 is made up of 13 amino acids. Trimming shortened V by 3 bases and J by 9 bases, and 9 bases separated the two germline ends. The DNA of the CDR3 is TGTGCCAGTAGTATCCGGGACACTTCACCCCTCCACTTT. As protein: CASSIRDTSPLHF.

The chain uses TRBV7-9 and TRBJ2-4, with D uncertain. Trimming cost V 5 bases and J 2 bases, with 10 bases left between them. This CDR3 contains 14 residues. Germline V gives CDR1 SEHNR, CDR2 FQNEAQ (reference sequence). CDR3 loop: CASSRVVTKNIQYF. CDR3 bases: TGTGCCAGCAGCCGCGTAGTAACCAAAAACATTCAGTACTTC. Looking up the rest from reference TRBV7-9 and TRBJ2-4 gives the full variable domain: DTGVSQNPRHKITKRGQNVTFRCDPISEHNRLYWYRQTLGQGPEFLTYFQNEAQLEKSRLLSDRFSAERPKGSFSTLEIQRTEQGDSAMYLCASSRVVTKNIQYFGAGTRLSVL.

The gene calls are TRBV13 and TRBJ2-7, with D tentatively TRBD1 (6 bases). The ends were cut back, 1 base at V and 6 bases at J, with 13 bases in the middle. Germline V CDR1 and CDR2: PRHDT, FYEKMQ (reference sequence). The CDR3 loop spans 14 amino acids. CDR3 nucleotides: TGTGCCAGCAGCTTAGTTGGGGGCGCGGGCGAGCAGTACTTC. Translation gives CASSLVGGAGEQYF.

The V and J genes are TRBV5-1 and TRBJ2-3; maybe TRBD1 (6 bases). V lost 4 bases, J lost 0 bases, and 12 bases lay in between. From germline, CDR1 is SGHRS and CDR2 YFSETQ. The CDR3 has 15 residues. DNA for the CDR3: TGCGCCAGCAGCCCGGGACACACTAGCACAGATACGCAGTATTTT. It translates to CASSPGHTSTDTQYF.

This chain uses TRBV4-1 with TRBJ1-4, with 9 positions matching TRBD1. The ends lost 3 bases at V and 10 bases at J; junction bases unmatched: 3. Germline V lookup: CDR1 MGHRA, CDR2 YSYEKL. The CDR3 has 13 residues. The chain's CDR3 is CASSQDRGAKLFF. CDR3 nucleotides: TGCGCCAGCAGCCAGGACAGGGGTGCAAAACTGTTTTTT.

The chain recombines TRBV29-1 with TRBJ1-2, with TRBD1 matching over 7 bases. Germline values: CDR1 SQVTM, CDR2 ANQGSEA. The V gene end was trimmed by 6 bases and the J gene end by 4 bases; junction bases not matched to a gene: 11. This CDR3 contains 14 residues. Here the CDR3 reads CSVYSLGTVYGYTF. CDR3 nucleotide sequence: TGCAGCGTCTACTCTCTCGGGACAGTCTATGGCTACACCTTC.

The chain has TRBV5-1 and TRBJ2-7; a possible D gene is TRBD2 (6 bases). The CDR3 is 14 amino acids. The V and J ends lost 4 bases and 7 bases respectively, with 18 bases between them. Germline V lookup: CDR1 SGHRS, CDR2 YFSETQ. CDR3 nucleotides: TGCGCCAGCAGCAGAGCCGGGACGGAGGGAGAGCAGTACTTC. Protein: CASSRAGTEGEQYF.

CDR3 DNA sequence: TGTGCCAGCAGTCGTCTCGGCCAGGTCACTGAAGCTTTCTTT. Its translation: CASSRLGQVTEAFF. The rearrangement uses TRBV6-6 and TRBJ1-1; D remains ambiguous. The CDR3 has 14 residues. Deletions cut 5 bases from V and 4 bases from J, with 14 bases between. Germline V gene lookup returns CDR1 MNHNY and CDR2 SVGAGI (reference sequence).

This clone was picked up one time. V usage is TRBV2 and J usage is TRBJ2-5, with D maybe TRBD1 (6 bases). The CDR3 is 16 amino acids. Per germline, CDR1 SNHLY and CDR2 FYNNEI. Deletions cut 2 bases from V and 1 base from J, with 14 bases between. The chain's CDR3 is CASSEFAGRGQETQYF. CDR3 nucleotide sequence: TGTGCCAGCAGTGAATTTGCGGGCAGGGGCCAAGAGACCCAGTACTTC. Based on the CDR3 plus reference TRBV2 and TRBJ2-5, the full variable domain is EPEVTQTPSHQVTQMGQEVILRCVPISNHLYFYWYRQILGQKVEFLVSFYNNEISEKSEIFDDQFSVERPDGSNFTLKIRSTKLEDSAMYFCASSEFAGRGQETQYFGPGTRLLVL.

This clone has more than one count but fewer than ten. The CDR3 is CASSPGTSGRGTDTQYF. Here the CDR3 DNA reads TGTGCCAGCTCACCTGGGACTAGCGGGAGGGGCACAGATACGCAGTATTTT. This chain uses TRBV18 with TRBJ2-3, with TRBD2 identical over 16 bases. The CDR3 loop spans 17 amino acids. The V gene end was trimmed by 3 bases and the J gene end by 1 base; junction bases not matched to a gene: 1. Looked up from germline, CDR1 is KGHSH and CDR2 is LQKENI.

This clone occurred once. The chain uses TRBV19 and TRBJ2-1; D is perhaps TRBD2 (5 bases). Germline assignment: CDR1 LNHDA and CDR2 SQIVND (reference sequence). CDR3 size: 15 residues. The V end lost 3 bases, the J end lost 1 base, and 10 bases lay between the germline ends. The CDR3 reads CASSILSASYNEQFF. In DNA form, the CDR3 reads TGTGCCAGTAGTATTCTTAGCGCGTCCTACAATGAGCAGTTCTTC.

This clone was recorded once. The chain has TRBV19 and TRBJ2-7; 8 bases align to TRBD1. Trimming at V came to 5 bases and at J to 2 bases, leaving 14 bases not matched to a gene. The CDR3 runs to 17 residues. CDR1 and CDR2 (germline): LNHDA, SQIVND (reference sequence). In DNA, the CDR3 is TGTGCCAGTAGTCCGTTGCCCGGGACAGGCCTAACCTACGAGCAGTACTTC. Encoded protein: CASSPLPGTGLTYEQYF. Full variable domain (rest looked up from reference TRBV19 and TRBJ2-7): DGGITQSPKYLFRKEGQNVTLSCEQNLNHDAMYWYRQDPGQGLRLIYYSQIVNDFQKGDIAEGYSVSREKKESFPLTVTSAQKNPTAFYLCASSPLPGTGLTYEQYFGPGTRLTVT.

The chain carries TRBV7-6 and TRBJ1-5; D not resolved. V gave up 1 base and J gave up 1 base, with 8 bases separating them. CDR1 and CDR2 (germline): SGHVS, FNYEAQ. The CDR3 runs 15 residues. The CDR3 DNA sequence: TGTGCCAGCAGCTTAGAAGCACGGAGCAATCAGCCCCAGCATTTT. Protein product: CASSLEARSNQPQHF.

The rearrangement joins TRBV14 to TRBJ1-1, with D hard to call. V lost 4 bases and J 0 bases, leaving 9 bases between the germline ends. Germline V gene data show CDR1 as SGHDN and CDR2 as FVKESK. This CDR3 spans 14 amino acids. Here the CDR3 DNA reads TGTGCCAGCAGCCGCCGGGAAATGAACACTGAAGCTTTCTTT. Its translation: CASSRREMNTEAFF.

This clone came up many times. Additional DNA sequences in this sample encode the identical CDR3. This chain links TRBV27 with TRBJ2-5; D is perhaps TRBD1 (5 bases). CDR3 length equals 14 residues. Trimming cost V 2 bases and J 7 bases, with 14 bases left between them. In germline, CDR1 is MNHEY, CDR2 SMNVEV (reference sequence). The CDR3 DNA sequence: TGTGCCAGCAGTTTACAGGGCACGGTAGGGACCCAGTACTTC. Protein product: CASSLQGTVGTQYF.

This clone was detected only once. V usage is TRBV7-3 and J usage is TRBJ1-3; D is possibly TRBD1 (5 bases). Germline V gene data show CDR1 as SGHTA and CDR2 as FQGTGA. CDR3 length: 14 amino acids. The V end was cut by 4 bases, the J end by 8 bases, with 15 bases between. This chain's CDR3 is CASSWGGRGDTIYF. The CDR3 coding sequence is TGTGCCAGCAGCTGGGGAGGGCGAGGGGACACCATATATTTT.

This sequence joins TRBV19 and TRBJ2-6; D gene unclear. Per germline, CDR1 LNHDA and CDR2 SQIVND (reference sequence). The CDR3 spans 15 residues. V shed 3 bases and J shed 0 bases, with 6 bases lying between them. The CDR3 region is CASSMLSSGANVLTF. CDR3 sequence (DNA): TGTGCCAGTAGTATGCTGAGCTCTGGGGCCAACGTCCTGACTTTC.

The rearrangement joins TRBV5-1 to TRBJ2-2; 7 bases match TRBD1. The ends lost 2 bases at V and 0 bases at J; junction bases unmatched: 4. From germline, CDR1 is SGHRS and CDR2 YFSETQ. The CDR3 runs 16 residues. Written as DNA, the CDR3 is TGCGCCAGCAGCTTAAGGACAGGTCCGAACACCGGGGAGCTGTTTTTT. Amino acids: CASSLRTGPNTGELFF.

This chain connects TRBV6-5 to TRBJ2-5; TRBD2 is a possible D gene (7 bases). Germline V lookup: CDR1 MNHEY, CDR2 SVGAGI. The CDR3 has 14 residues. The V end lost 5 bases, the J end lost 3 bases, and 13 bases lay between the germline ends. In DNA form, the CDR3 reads TGTGCCAGCAGTCTTAGGGGGGGAGAAGAGACCCAGTACTTC. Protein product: CASSLRGGEETQYF.

CDR3 in amino acids: CASSLGQPNTGELFF. The CDR3 nucleotides read TGTGCCAGCAGCCTGGGACAGCCGAACACCGGGGAGCTGTTTTTT. J is TRBJ2-2 and V is TRBV7-3, with 7 bases fitting TRBD1. The CDR3 extends over 15 amino acids. V lost 5 bases to trimming and J lost 0 bases; unmatched junction nucleotides: 3. CDR1 SGHTA and CDR2 FQGTGA come from the germline V gene.

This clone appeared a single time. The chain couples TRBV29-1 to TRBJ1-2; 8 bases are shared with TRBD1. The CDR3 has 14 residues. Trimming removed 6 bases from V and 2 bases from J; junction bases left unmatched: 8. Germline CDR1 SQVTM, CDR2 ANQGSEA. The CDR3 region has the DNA TGCAGCGTCGCAGTACAGGGGGGGAACTATGGCTACACCTTC. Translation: CSVAVQGGNYGYTF.

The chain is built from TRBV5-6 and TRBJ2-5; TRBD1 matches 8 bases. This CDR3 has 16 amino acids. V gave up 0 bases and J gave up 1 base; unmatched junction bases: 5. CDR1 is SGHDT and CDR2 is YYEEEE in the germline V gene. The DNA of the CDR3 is TGTGCCAGCAGCTTGGATACAGGGGGTTTCCAAGAGACCCAGTACTTC. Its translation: CASSLDTGGFQETQYF.

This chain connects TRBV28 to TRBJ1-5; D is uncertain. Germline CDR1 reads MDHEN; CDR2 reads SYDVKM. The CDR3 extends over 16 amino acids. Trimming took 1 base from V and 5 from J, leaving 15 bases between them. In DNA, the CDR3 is TGTGCCAGCAGTTTATTGAGCGGAAGGCCGGATCAGCCCCAGCATTTT. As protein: CASSLLSGRPDQPQHF.

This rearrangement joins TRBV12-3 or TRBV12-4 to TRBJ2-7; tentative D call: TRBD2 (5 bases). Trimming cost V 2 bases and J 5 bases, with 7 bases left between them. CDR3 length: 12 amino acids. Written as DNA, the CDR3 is TGTGCCAGCAGTTTACTCGGGGACGAGCAGTACTTC. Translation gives CASSLLGDEQYF.

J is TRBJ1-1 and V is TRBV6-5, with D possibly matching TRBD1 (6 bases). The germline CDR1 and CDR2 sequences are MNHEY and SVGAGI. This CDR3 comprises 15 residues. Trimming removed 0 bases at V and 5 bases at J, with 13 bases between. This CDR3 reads CASSYSPGVGTEAFF. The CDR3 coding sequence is TGTGCCAGCAGTTACTCGCCAGGGGTTGGGACTGAAGCTTTCTTT.

Here the CDR3 DNA reads TGTGCCAGCAGCTTGCCGACTAGTACCACAGATACGCAGTATTTT. Translated, it gives CASSLPTSTTDTQYF. This sequence joins TRBV5-4 and TRBJ2-3; maybe TRBD2 (6 bases). Trimming took 1 base from V and 2 from J, leaving 11 bases between them. This CDR3 is 15 amino acids long. The germline V gene encodes CDR1 SGHNT and CDR2 YYREEE (reference sequence).